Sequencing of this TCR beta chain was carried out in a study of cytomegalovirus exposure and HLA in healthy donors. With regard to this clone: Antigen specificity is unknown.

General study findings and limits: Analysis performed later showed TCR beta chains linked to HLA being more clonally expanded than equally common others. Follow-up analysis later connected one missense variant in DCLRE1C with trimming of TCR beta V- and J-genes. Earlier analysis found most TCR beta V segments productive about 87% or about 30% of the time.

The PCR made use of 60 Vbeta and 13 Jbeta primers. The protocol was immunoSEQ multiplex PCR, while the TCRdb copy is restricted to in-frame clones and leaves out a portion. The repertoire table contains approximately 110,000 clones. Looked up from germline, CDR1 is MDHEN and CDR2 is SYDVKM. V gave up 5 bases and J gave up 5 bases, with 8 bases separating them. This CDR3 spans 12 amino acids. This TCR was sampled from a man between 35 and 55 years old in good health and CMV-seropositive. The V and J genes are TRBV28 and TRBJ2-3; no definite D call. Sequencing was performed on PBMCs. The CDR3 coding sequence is TGTGCCAGCAGTCTCGGTTTAGATACGCAGTATTTT. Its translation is CASSLGLDTQYF. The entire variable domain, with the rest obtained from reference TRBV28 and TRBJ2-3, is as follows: DVKVTQSSRYLVKRTGEKVFLECVQDMDHENMFWYRQDPGLGLRLIYFSYDVKMKEKGDIPEGYSVSREKKERFSLILESASTNQTSMYLCASSLGLDTQYFGPGTRLTVL.